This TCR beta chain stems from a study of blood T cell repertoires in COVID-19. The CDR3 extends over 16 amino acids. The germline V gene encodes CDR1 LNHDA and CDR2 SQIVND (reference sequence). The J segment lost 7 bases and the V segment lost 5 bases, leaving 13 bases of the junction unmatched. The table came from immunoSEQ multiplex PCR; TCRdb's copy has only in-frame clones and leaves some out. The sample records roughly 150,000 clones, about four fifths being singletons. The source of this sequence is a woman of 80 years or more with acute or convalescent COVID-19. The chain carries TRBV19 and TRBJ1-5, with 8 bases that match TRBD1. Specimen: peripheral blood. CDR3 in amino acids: CASSSTRTGTWQPQHF. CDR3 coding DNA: TGTGCCAGTAGTTCCACTCGGACAGGGACATGGCAGCCCCAGCATTTT.